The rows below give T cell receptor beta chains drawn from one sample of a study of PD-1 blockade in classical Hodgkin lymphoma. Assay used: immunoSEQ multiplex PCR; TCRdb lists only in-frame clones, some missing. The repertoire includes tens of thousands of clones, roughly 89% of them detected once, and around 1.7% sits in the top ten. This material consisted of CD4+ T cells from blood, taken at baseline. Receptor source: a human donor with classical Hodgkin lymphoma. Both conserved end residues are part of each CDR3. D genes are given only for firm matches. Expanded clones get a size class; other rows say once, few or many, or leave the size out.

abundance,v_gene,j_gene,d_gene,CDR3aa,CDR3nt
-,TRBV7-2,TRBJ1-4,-,CASSLQANEKLFF,TGTGCCAGCAGCTTACAGGCTAATGAAAAACTGTTTTTT
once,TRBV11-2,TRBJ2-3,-,CASSFRSGEGDTQYF,TGTGCCAGCAGCTTTCGGAGTGGGGAAGGCGATACGCAGTATTTT
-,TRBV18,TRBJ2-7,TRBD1,CASSPGTAGYEQYF,TGTGCCAGCTCCCCTGGGACAGCAGGCTACGAGCAGTACTTC
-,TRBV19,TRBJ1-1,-,CASSKRPGHTEAFF,TGTGCCAGTAGTAAACGACCAGGGCACACTGAAGCTTTCTTT
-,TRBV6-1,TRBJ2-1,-,CASSEVGRNEQFF,TGTGCCAGCAGTGAAGTTGGCAGAAATGAGCAGTTCTTC
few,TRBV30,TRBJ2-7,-,CAWGRANEQYF,TGTGCCTGGGGGAGAGCGAACGAGCAGTACTTC
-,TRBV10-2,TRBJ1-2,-,CASSESMGVSNYGYTF,TGCGCCAGCAGTGAGTCGATGGGCGTTTCCAACTATGGCTACACCTTC
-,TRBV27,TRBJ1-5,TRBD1,CASSLYGTEYQPQHF,TGTGCCAGCAGTCTGTACGGGACAGAATATCAGCCCCAGCATTTT
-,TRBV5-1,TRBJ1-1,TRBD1,CASSPGGGQGLMAFF,TGCGCCAGCAGCCCCGGGGGTGGACAGGGGTTGATGGCTTTCTTT
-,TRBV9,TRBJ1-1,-,CASSGAPGGTTEAFF,TGTGCCAGCAGCGGCGCCCCCGGGGGGACCACTGAAGCTTTCTTT